One sample yielded the 6 T cell receptor beta chains listed below, sequenced in a study of blood T cell repertoires in COVID-19. Generated by immunoSEQ multiplex PCR, the TCRdb table keeps only in-frame clones and is missing some. Altogether under 250,000 clones are present, around 82% being singletons, with the ten largest covering approximately 6%. Material: peripheral blood. The source of these receptors is a woman aged 70 to 79 with acute or convalescent COVID-19.

This clone was picked up many times. The genes are TRBV15 and TRBJ2-7; perhaps TRBD2 as D (5 bases). The germline gives CDR1 LNHNV, CDR2 YYDKDF (reference sequence). The CDR3 runs 15 residues. V shed 0 bases and J shed 2 bases, with 11 bases lying between them. CDR3 amino acids: CATSRDQSGAYEQYF. The CDR3 bases are TGTGCCACCAGCAGAGATCAGAGCGGAGCCTACGAGCAGTACTTC.

The chain links TRBV7-6 to TRBJ1-3; no definite D call. Germline-derived CDR1 and CDR2 are SGHVS and FNYEAQ. The CDR3 runs 12 residues. V gave up 1 base and J gave up 8 bases, with 6 bases separating them. DNA of the CDR3: TGTGCCAGCAGCTTAGGAGGAGACACCATATATTTT. The encoded protein is CASSLGGDTIYF.

This rearrangement joins TRBV18 to TRBJ2-1; D possibly corresponds to TRBD2 (5 bases). Germline loops: CDR1 KGHSH, CDR2 LQKENI. The CDR3 has 13 residues. V shed 4 bases and J shed 4 bases, with 8 bases lying between them. The CDR3 reads CASSRELYNEQFF. The CDR3 DNA reads as TGTGCCAGCTCACGGGAGTTATACAATGAGCAGTTCTTC.

V and J are TRBV29-1 and TRBJ1-5; D is perhaps TRBD1 (5 bases). The V gene lost 2 bases and the J gene lost 4 bases, with 21 bases spanning the gap. The CDR3 is 17 amino acids. Per the germline V gene, CDR1 is SQVTM and CDR2 is ANQGSEA. For the CDR3, the DNA is TGCAGCGTTGAAAATTTTGACTGGCGGGGCGGAAATCAGCCCCAGCATTTT. This sequence encodes CSVENFDWRGGNQPQHF.

The genes are TRBV5-6 and TRBJ1-1; TRBD1 agrees at 8 bases. The V gene end was trimmed by 0 bases and the J gene end by 5 bases; junction bases not matched to a gene: 3. CDR3 length: 14 residues. From germline, CDR1 is SGHDT and CDR2 YYEEEE. CDR3 DNA: TGTGCCAGCAGCTTGGGGACAGGGTTTACTGAAGCTTTCTTT. The encoded protein is CASSLGTGFTEAFF.

This clone appeared a single time. The J gene is TRBJ1-1, the V gene TRBV29-1; D might be TRBD1 (6 bases). CDR1 and CDR2 from the germline V gene are SQVTM and ANQGSEA. Trimming shortened V by 4 bases and J by 4 bases, and 13 bases separated the two germline ends. The CDR3 loop spans 13 amino acids. The chain's CDR3 is CSVVPGGGTEAFF. Written as DNA, the CDR3 is TGCAGCGTTGTTCCGGGAGGGGGCACTGAAGCTTTCTTT.